This T cell receptor (beta chain) was sequenced in a study of blood T cell repertoires in COVID-19. As for the study in general: Italy, Spain and the United States were the sources of the convalescent and acute COVID-19 samples. PBMCs, B-cell-depleted T cells, or T cells were the source of the cDNA or gDNA that made up the material.

Per germline, CDR1 MNHEY and CDR2 SMNVEV (reference sequence). V shed 3 bases and J shed 3 bases, with 11 bases lying between them. This CDR3 spans 15 amino acids. In the original processing: Researchers report that nucleated cell counts were estimated from reference gene primer amplification. Method: immunoSEQ multiplex PCR; TCRdb's copy keeps in-frame clones and lacks some. That table gives V, J and clone size, and the DNA gave D and trimming. The sample consists of around 130,000 clones, approximately 92% of them appearing once. This receptor was taken from a man aged 70 or older with active or convalescent COVID-19. The rearrangement links TRBV27 to TRBJ1-4, with TRBD1 as a possible D gene (5 bases). Sequencing input: peripheral blood. The CDR3 loop reads CASSFRGASNEKLFF. CDR3 in DNA: TGTGCCAGCAGTTTTCGCGGGGCCTCTAATGAAAAACTGTTTTTT.